These T cell receptor beta chains were read from a single sample in a study of cytomegalovirus exposure and HLA in healthy donors. Profiled with immunoSEQ multiplex PCR; TCRdb holds only in-frame clones, not every one. The table includes about 150,000 clones, around 90% detected once. Sequenced input: PBMCs. The receptors were gathered from a woman in her twenties or thirties in good health and CMV-seropositive. Each CDR3 is given with its conserved first and last residue. The D gene is left open where the match is weak. Rows may omit the clone size; those that give it use once, few, many or a size class.

d_call: NA; v_call: TRBV27; clone_size: NA; j_call: TRBJ2-1; cdr3_nt: TGTGCCAGCAGTTTATGGGGAGTTTCAGCTCGAGGCTCCTACAATGAGCAGTTCTTC; cdr3_aa: CASSLWGVSARGSYNEQFF
d_call: NA; v_call: TRBV4-1; clone_size: NA; j_call: TRBJ2-7; cdr3_nt: TGCGCCAGCAGCCAAGTAGTGCGACTAACCTACGAGCAGTACTTC; cdr3_aa: CASSQVVRLTYEQYF
d_call: TRBD2; v_call: TRBV7-3; clone_size: NA; j_call: TRBJ2-1; cdr3_nt: TGTGCCAGCAGCTCTTCGGGACTCCCGGGGGGGTCCTACAATGAGCAGTTCTTC; cdr3_aa: CASSSSGLPGGSYNEQFF
d_call: NA; v_call: TRBV2; clone_size: NA; j_call: TRBJ2-7; cdr3_nt: TGTGCCAGCGGAGGGGCCTACGAGCAGTACTTC; cdr3_aa: CASGGAYEQYF
d_call: NA; v_call: TRBV6-5; clone_size: NA; j_call: TRBJ1-2; cdr3_nt: TGTGCCAGCAGTTTGACCGACTCCTATGGCTACACCTTC; cdr3_aa: CASSLTDSYGYTF
d_call: NA; v_call: TRBV9; clone_size: once; j_call: TRBJ2-7; cdr3_nt: TGTGCCAGCAGCCCTGGACACTTAGCCTACGAGCAGTACTTC; cdr3_aa: CASSPGHLAYEQYF
d_call: TRBD2; v_call: TRBV6-5; clone_size: NA; j_call: TRBJ2-1; cdr3_nt: TGTGCCAGCAGCTCCCAAGCGGGAGCCTACAATGAGCAGTTCTTC; cdr3_aa: CASSSQAGAYNEQFF
d_call: TRBD1; v_call: TRBV11-2; clone_size: NA; j_call: TRBJ2-5; cdr3_nt: TGTGCCAGCAGCCGACAGGGTGGGTTAGGAGAGACCCAGTACTTC; cdr3_aa: CASSRQGGLGETQYF
d_call: TRBD1; v_call: TRBV28; clone_size: NA; j_call: TRBJ1-6; cdr3_nt: TGTGCCAGCCAATCCGGGACAGGGGATAATTCACCCCTCCACTTT; cdr3_aa: CASQSGTGDNSPLHF
d_call: NA; v_call: TRBV6-4; clone_size: few; j_call: TRBJ2-1; cdr3_nt: TGTGCCAGCAGTGCCACGGGAGTAAATGAGCAGTTCTTC; cdr3_aa: CASSATGVNEQFF
d_call: NA; v_call: TRBV2; clone_size: NA; j_call: TRBJ1-2; cdr3_nt: TGTGCCAGCAGTGACTCAGGGAATGGCTACACCTTC; cdr3_aa: CASSDSGNGYTF
d_call: NA; v_call: TRBV5-1; clone_size: once; j_call: TRBJ1-4; cdr3_nt: TGCGCCAGCAGCTTGGTAGCCTCTAATGAAAAACTGTTTTTT; cdr3_aa: CASSLVASNEKLFF
d_call: NA; v_call: TRBV19; clone_size: once; j_call: TRBJ1-4; cdr3_nt: TGTGCCAGTAGCCAACAGCTCTTTGGGCGTGAAAAACTGTTTTTT; cdr3_aa: CASSQQLFGREKLFF
d_call: TRBD1; v_call: TRBV19; clone_size: NA; j_call: TRBJ1-5; cdr3_nt: TGTGCCAGTAGTAGACAGGGGGAAGGCAATCAGCCCCAGCATTTT; cdr3_aa: CASSRQGEGNQPQHF
d_call: NA; v_call: TRBV28; clone_size: NA; j_call: TRBJ2-7; cdr3_nt: TGTGCCAGCAGCCCCGGTGGGGAGAGCTCCTACGAGCAGTACTTC; cdr3_aa: CASSPGGESSYEQYF
d_call: NA; v_call: TRBV7-2; clone_size: NA; j_call: TRBJ1-2; cdr3_nt: TGTGCCAGCAGGCCCTACAGGGAGTCAGGCTACACCTTC; cdr3_aa: CASRPYRESGYTF
d_call: NA; v_call: TRBV5-1; clone_size: once; j_call: TRBJ1-1; cdr3_nt: TGCGCCAGCAGCAAAGACCGGGGGGGCGGTAACACTGAAGCTTTCTTT; cdr3_aa: CASSKDRGGGNTEAFF
d_call: TRBD2; v_call: TRBV27; clone_size: NA; j_call: TRBJ2-7; cdr3_nt: TGTGCCAGCAGTTTAGTCAGCGGGGGGTGGGGCGAGCAGTACTTC; cdr3_aa: CASSLVSGGWGEQYF
d_call: NA; v_call: TRBV5-1; clone_size: once; j_call: TRBJ2-7; cdr3_nt: TGCGCCAGCAGCTTGAGCCTACAGGGTGGCGAGCAGTACTTC; cdr3_aa: CASSLSLQGGEQYF
d_call: NA; v_call: TRBV7-3; clone_size: NA; j_call: TRBJ2-2; cdr3_nt: TGTGCCAGCAGCGTCCTGGCGGGTGAGACCGGGGAGCTGTTTTTT; cdr3_aa: CASSVLAGETGELFF
d_call: NA; v_call: TRBV7-9; clone_size: NA; j_call: TRBJ2-3; cdr3_nt: TGTGCCAGCAGCTTTTATCGCGGCGGGGCTTCAGATACGCAGTATTTT; cdr3_aa: CASSFYRGGASDTQYF
d_call: TRBD1; v_call: TRBV5-4; clone_size: NA; j_call: TRBJ2-4; cdr3_nt: TGTGCCAGCAGCCAGAGGGCAGGGGGAAGGGACATTCAGTACTTC; cdr3_aa: CASSQRAGGRDIQYF
d_call: TRBD2; v_call: TRBV4-1; clone_size: once; j_call: TRBJ2-7; cdr3_nt: TGCGCCAGCAGCCAAGAAGGACACGGGGGGGCCTACGAGCAGTACTTC; cdr3_aa: CASSQEGHGGAYEQYF
d_call: NA; v_call: TRBV28; clone_size: NA; j_call: TRBJ2-2; cdr3_nt: TGTGCCAGCAGTTCCCGTCGCGGGGAGCTGTTTTTT; cdr3_aa: CASSSRRGELFF
d_call: NA; v_call: TRBV11-3; clone_size: NA; j_call: TRBJ1-1; cdr3_nt: TGTGCCAGCAGCTCCACAGGGAACACTGAAGCTTTCTTT; cdr3_aa: CASSSTGNTEAFF
d_call: NA; v_call: TRBV4-1; clone_size: NA; j_call: TRBJ2-2; cdr3_nt: TGCGCCAGCAGCCAACCTTCGGAGCGGTCCGGCGGGGAGCTGTTTTTT; cdr3_aa: CASSQPSERSGGELFF
d_call: TRBD2; v_call: TRBV28; clone_size: NA; j_call: TRBJ2-7; cdr3_nt: TGTGCCAGCACCCAGGGGGCTAGCGGGGGGTACGAGCAGTACTTC; cdr3_aa: CASTQGASGGYEQYF
d_call: TRBD1; v_call: TRBV29-1; clone_size: NA; j_call: TRBJ2-7; cdr3_nt: TGCAGCGTTCGACAGGGTAGCTCCTACGAGCAGTACTTC; cdr3_aa: CSVRQGSSYEQYF
d_call: NA; v_call: TRBV28; clone_size: NA; j_call: TRBJ2-5; cdr3_nt: TGTGCCAGCAGTGGGGGGTTTGCGACCCAGTACTTC; cdr3_aa: CASSGGFATQYF
d_call: TRBD2; v_call: TRBV7-8; clone_size: NA; j_call: TRBJ2-3; cdr3_nt: TGTGCCAGCAGCTTAGCGTCTAGCGGGGGGACAAATACGCAGTATTTT; cdr3_aa: CASSLASSGGTNTQYF
d_call: TRBD1; v_call: TRBV6-5; clone_size: NA; j_call: TRBJ2-3; cdr3_nt: TGTGCCAGCAGACGGACAGGGGGCTTCACAGATACGCAGTATTTT; cdr3_aa: CASRRTGGFTDTQYF
d_call: NA; v_call: TRBV7-2; clone_size: NA; j_call: TRBJ2-1; cdr3_nt: TGTGCCAGCAGCTTACATAGCTCCTACTCCTACAATGAGCAGTTCTTC; cdr3_aa: CASSLHSSYSYNEQFF
d_call: NA; v_call: TRBV5-1; clone_size: NA; j_call: TRBJ1-6; cdr3_nt: TGCGCCAGCAGCTTACGGGCAGCGAGGGATTCACCCCTCCACTTT; cdr3_aa: CASSLRAARDSPLHF
d_call: TRBD1; v_call: TRBV7-9; clone_size: NA; j_call: TRBJ1-4; cdr3_nt: TGTGCCAGCAGCACCCGGACAGGGGCTAATGAAAAACTGTTTTTT; cdr3_aa: CASSTRTGANEKLFF
d_call: NA; v_call: TRBV4-1; clone_size: NA; j_call: TRBJ1-4; cdr3_nt: TGCGCCAGCAGCCCCGCCACAACAACCACTAATGAAAAACTGTTTTTT; cdr3_aa: CASSPATTTTNEKLFF
d_call: TRBD2; v_call: TRBV5-1; clone_size: NA; j_call: TRBJ2-1; cdr3_nt: TGCGCCAGCAGCTTGGGGACTAGCAGTGATGAGCAGTTCTTC; cdr3_aa: CASSLGTSSDEQFF
d_call: TRBD1; v_call: TRBV14; clone_size: NA; j_call: TRBJ2-7; cdr3_nt: TGTGCCAGCAGCCAAGAGTTGGGCGTGGGCAGGGGGAATTCCGAGCAGTACTTC; cdr3_aa: CASSQELGVGRGNSEQYF
d_call: TRBD1; v_call: TRBV2; clone_size: NA; j_call: TRBJ2-7; cdr3_nt: TGTGCCAGCAGAGGGACAGGAATCTCCTACGAGCAGTACTTC; cdr3_aa: CASRGTGISYEQYF
d_call: TRBD1; v_call: TRBV25-1; clone_size: NA; j_call: TRBJ1-6; cdr3_nt: TGTGCCAGCACGACAGGGTTCTCCTATAATTCACCCCTCCACTTT; cdr3_aa: CASTTGFSYNSPLHF
d_call: NA; v_call: TRBV5-1; clone_size: NA; j_call: TRBJ1-5; cdr3_nt: TGCGCCAGCAGCTTTAACGGGAATCAGCCCCAGCATTTT; cdr3_aa: CASSFNGNQPQHF
d_call: TRBD2; v_call: TRBV9; clone_size: NA; j_call: TRBJ2-1; cdr3_nt: TGTGCCAGCAGCGTAGGGATCTCGGGACTAGCCTCCTACAATGAGCAGTTCTTC; cdr3_aa: CASSVGISGLASYNEQFF
d_call: TRBD1; v_call: TRBV27; clone_size: NA; j_call: TRBJ2-7; cdr3_nt: TGTGCCAGCAGTGGGACAGGGCTCAACGAGCAGTACTTC; cdr3_aa: CASSGTGLNEQYF
d_call: NA; v_call: TRBV19; clone_size: NA; j_call: TRBJ1-2; cdr3_nt: TGTGCCAGTAGTATCGGAGTACGCTACACCTTC; cdr3_aa: CASSIGVRYTF
d_call: NA; v_call: TRBV28; clone_size: NA; j_call: TRBJ2-5; cdr3_nt: TGTGCCAGCAGTTTACCTCCTCCCGGTAGACGGCGAGGACAAGAGACCCAGTACTTC; cdr3_aa: CASSLPPPGRRRGQETQYF
d_call: NA; v_call: TRBV27; clone_size: NA; j_call: TRBJ2-3; cdr3_nt: TGTGCCAGCAGTTTAAGAGGGTCAGATACGCAGTATTTT; cdr3_aa: CASSLRGSDTQYF
d_call: TRBD1; v_call: TRBV28; clone_size: NA; j_call: TRBJ1-2; cdr3_nt: TGTGCCACCAGGGGGGGAGGACAGGGGTTCTATGGCTACACCTTC; cdr3_aa: CATRGGGQGFYGYTF
d_call: TRBD1; v_call: TRBV2; clone_size: many; j_call: TRBJ2-5; cdr3_nt: TGTGCCACCCGAGGGACAGGGACGGCCCAGTACTTC; cdr3_aa: CATRGTGTAQYF
d_call: TRBD1; v_call: TRBV5-5; clone_size: NA; j_call: TRBJ2-7; cdr3_nt: TGTGCCAGCAGCTTGGAAATGGCCGGGACAGGGAAAAGTAAGCAGTACTTC; cdr3_aa: CASSLEMAGTGKSKQYF
d_call: NA; v_call: TRBV7-8; clone_size: NA; j_call: TRBJ1-1; cdr3_nt: TGTGCCAGCAGTTACACCGAAACTGAAGCTTTCTTT; cdr3_aa: CASSYTETEAFF
d_call: NA; v_call: TRBV7-2; clone_size: NA; j_call: TRBJ2-7; cdr3_nt: TGTGCCAGCAGCTTACGATCGGGCGAGCAGTACTTC; cdr3_aa: CASSLRSGEQYF
d_call: NA; v_call: TRBV5-6; clone_size: NA; j_call: TRBJ1-2; cdr3_nt: TGTGCCAGCAGCTTGGTAACTGTTTATGGCTACACCTTC; cdr3_aa: CASSLVTVYGYTF
d_call: NA; v_call: TRBV5-1; clone_size: NA; j_call: TRBJ1-2; cdr3_nt: TGCGCCAGCAGCTTAGCGGGTGACGGTTATGGCTACACCTTC; cdr3_aa: CASSLAGDGYGYTF